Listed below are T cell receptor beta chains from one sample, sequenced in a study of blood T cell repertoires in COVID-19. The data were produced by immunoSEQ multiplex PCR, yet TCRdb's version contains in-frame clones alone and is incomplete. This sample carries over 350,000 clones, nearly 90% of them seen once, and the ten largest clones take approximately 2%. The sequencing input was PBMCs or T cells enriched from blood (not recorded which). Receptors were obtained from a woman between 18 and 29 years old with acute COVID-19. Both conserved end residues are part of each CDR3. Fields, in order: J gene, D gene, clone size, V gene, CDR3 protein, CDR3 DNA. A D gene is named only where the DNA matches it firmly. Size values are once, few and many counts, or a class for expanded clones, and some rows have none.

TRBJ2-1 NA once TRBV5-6 CASSLWRGNSYNEQFF TGTGCCAGCAGCTTGTGGCGGGGCAACTCCTACAATGAGCAGTTCTTC
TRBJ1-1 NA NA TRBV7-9 CASSLGTAEAFF TGTGCCAGCAGCTTAGGGACAGCTGAAGCTTTCTTT
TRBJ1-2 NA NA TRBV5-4 CASSREYVSYGYTF TGTGCCAGCAGCCGGGAATACGTCTCGTATGGCTACACCTTC
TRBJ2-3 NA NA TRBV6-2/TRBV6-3 CASSYSSPGRDTQYF TGTGCCAGCAGTTACTCTTCTCCCGGTAGAGATACGCAGTATTTT
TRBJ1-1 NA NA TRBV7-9 CASSLEGETEAFF TGTGCCAGCAGCTTAGAGGGAGAAACTGAAGCTTTCTTT
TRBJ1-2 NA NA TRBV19 CASKLEAALNYGYTF TGTGCCAGTAAATTAGAGGCAGCTCTTAACTATGGCTACACCTTC
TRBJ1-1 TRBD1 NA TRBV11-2 CASSSLGGQGARAFF TGTGCCAGCAGCTCCCTGGGCGGACAGGGGGCGCGGGCTTTCTTT
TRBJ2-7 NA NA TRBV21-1 CASSKEVCLAHYEQYF TGTGCCAGCAGCAAAGAGGTTTGTCTAGCCCACTACGAGCAGTACTTC
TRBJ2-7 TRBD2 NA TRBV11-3 CASSLVAGGSYEQYF TGTGCCAGCAGCTTAGTAGCGGGAGGGTCCTACGAGCAGTACTTC
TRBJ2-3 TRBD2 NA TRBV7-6 CASSLVGAGREVPDTQYF TGTGCCAGCAGCTTGGTTGGGGCAGGGAGGGAGGTGCCAGATACGCAGTATTTT
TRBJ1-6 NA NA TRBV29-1 CSVGGGNSPLHF TGCAGCGTTGGGGGGGGGAATTCACCCCTCCACTTT
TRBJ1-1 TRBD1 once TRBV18 CASSPGQGGTEAFF TGTGCCAGCTCCCCTGGACAGGGGGGGACTGAAGCTTTCTTT
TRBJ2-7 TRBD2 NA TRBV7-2 CASSLVPSGRVYEQYF TGTGCCAGCAGCTTAGTACCTAGCGGGAGGGTGTACGAGCAGTACTTC
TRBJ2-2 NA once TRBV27 CASSLSRGGELFF TGTGCCAGCAGTTTATCCCGGGGAGGGGAGCTGTTTTTT
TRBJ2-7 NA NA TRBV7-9 CASSLQGSTYEQYF TGTGCCAGCAGCTTGCAGGGGAGCACCTACGAGCAGTACTTC
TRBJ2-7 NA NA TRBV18 CASSPGTNSYEQYF TGTGCCAGCTCACCCGGGACAAACTCCTACGAGCAGTACTTC
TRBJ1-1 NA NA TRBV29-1 CSAPLRGAHGTNTEAFF TGCAGCGCCCCTCTTCGGGGGGCTCATGGGACGAACACTGAAGCTTTCTTT
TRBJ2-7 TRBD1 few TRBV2 CASSEPGQGIREQYF TGTGCCAGCAGTGAACCGGGACAGGGAATCCGCGAGCAGTACTTC
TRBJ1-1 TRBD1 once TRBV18 CASSPIQGALEAFF TGTGCCAGCTCACCGATACAGGGGGCATTGGAAGCTTTCTTT
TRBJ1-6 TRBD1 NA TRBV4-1 CASSQDGDGTGDSPLHF TGCGCCAGCAGCCAAGATGGTGATGGGACAGGGGATTCACCCCTCCACTTT
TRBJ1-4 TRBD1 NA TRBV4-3 CASSRGEGGREKLFF TGCGCCAGCAGCCGGGGAGAAGGGGGCAGGGAAAAACTGTTTTTT
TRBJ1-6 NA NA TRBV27 CASSLNEVRGGNSPLHF TGTGCCAGCAGTTTAAATGAAGTGAGGGGGGGTAATTCACCCCTCCACTTT
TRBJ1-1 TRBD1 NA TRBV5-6 CASSGTAREAFF TGTGCCAGCAGCGGGACAGCCCGTGAAGCTTTCTTT
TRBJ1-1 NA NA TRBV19 CASSIRFVDTEAFF TGTGCCAGTAGTATTCGGTTCGTGGACACTGAAGCTTTCTTT
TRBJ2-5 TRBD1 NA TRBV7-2 CASSSLTGGETQYF TGTGCCAGCAGCTCACTTACAGGGGGAGAGACCCAGTACTTC
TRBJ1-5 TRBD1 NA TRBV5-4 CASSLDGGQGYQPQHF TGTGCCAGCAGCTTAGATGGGGGACAGGGATATCAGCCCCAGCATTTT
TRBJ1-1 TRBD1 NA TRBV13 CASSWTGVATEAFF TGTGCCAGCAGTTGGACAGGGGTCGCCACTGAAGCTTTCTTT
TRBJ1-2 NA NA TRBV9 CASSNQKGVGYTF TGTGCCAGCAGCAACCAAAAGGGGGTGGGCTACACCTTC
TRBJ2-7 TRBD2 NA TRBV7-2 CASSLDPRLAGEGEQYF TGTGCCAGCAGCCTCGACCCACGACTAGCGGGAGAAGGCGAGCAGTACTTC
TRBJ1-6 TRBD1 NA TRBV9 CASSVQGDSPLHF TGTGCCAGCAGCGTACAGGGGGATTCACCCCTCCACTTT
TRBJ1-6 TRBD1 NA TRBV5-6 CASSLTGALDYNSPLHF TGTGCCAGCAGCTTGACAGGGGCTCTTGACTATAATTCACCCCTCCACTTT
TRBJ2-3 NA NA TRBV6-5 CASRYSGPVDTQYF TGTGCCAGCAGGTACAGCGGACCCGTTGATACGCAGTATTTT
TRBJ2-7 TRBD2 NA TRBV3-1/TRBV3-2 CASSPDDPSGQAYEQYF TGTGCCAGCTCCCCTGACGACCCTAGCGGCCAGGCCTACGAGCAGTACTTC
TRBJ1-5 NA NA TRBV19 CASIWSASAGPQHF TGTGCCAGTATCTGGAGTGCCAGTGCGGGGCCCCAGCATTTT
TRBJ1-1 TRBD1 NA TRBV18 CASCTTGGYTEAFF TGTGCCAGCTGTACGACAGGGGGATACACTGAAGCTTTCTTT
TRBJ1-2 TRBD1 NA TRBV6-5 CASRNGGGGGYTF TGTGCCAGCAGAAACGGAGGGGGCGGTGGCTACACCTTC
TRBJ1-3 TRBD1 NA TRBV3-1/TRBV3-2 CASSQVRTGGNTIYF TGTGCCAGCAGCCAAGTACGGACAGGGGGAAACACCATATATTTT
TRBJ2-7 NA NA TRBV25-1 CASSVSGGEQYF TGTGCCAGCAGTGTGTCCGGCGGCGAGCAGTACTTC
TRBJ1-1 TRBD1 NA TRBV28 CASDRVGEAFF TGTGCCAGCGACAGGGTAGGGGAAGCTTTCTTT
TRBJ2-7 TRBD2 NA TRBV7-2 CASSLGSGTTYEQCF TGTGCCAGCAGCTTAGGTAGCGGGACAACCTACGAGCAGTGCTTC
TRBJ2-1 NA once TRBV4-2 CASSYTGNEQFF TGTGCCAGCAGCTATACAGGCAATGAGCAGTTCTTC
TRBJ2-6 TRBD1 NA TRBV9 CASSARTGGVSGANVLTF TGTGCCAGCAGCGCCAGGACAGGGGGCGTCTCTGGGGCCAACGTCCTGACTTTC
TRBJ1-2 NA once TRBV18 CASSREVTANTF TGTGCCAGCTCCCGAGAGGTGACGGCGAACACCTTC
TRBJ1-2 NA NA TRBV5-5 CASSLEGVYGYTF TGTGCCAGCAGCTTGGAAGGGGTCTACGGCTACACCTTC
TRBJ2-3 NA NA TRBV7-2 CASSLVLVADTQYF TGTGCCAGCAGCTTAGTTCTAGTCGCGGATACGCAGTATTTT
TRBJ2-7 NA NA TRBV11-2 CASSPIRGTPSYEQYF TGTGCCAGCAGCCCCATCCGAGGGACACCCTCCTACGAGCAGTACTTC
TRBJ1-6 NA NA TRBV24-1 CATSDSQERNSPLHF TGTGCCACCAGTGACTCACAGGAACGGAATTCACCCCTCCACTTT
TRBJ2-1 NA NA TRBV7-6 CASSLAVAGLYNEQFF TGTGCCAGCAGCTTAGCTGTGGCAGGGCTCTACAATGAGCAGTTCTTC
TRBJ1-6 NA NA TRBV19 CASSKGPSGGSPLHF TGTGCCAGTAGTAAAGGCCCCAGCGGGGGTTCACCCCTCCACTTT
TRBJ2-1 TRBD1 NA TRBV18 CASSLGTGGRDEQFF TGTGCCAGCTCTCTCGGGACAGGGGGCAGGGATGAGCAGTTCTTC